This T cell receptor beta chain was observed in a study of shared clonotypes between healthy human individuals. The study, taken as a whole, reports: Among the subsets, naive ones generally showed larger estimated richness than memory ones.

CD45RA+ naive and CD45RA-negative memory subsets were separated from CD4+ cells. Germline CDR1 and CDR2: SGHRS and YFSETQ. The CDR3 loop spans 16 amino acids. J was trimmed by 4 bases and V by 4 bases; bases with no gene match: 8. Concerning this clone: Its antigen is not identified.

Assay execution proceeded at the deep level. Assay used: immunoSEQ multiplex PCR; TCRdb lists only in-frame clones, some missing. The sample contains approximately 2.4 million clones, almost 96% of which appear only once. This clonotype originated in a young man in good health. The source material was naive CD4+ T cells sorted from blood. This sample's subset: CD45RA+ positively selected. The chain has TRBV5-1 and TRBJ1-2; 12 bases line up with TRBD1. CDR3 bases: TGCGCCAGCAGCCCTGGGACAGGGGGCCGAGGCTATGGCTACACCTTC. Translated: CASSPGTGGRGYGYTF. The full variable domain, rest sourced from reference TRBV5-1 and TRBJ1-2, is KAGVTQTPRYLIKTRGQQVTLSCSPISGHRSVSWYQQTPGQGLQFLFEYFSETQRNKGNFPGRFSGRQFSNSRSEMNVSTLELGDSALYLCASSPGTGGRGYGYTFGSGTRLTVV.